This TCR beta chain originates from a study of post-analysis software for immune sequencing data. Across the whole study: The patients showed relapsing-remitting, secondary progressive and progressive-relapsing multiple sclerosis courses. Study-level results: The F measure placed samples prepared in the same batch into strongly shared clusters. People with multiple sclerosis had a significantly lower normalized Chao1 diversity than controls did. Four or five TRBV segments (TRBV5-6, TRBV5-1 and TRBV20-1 among them) occurred more frequently in patients than in controls.

Germline lookup yields CDR1 MDHEN and CDR2 SYDVKM. The CDR3 extends over 16 amino acids. Worth noting for this clonotype: The antigen is unknown.

Every TCR beta cDNA library bore unique molecular identifiers. TCRdb recomputed calls from the PCR reads with MiXCR, one row per CDR3 protein. Of some 690,000 distinct CDR3 sequences listed, roughly 30% are singletons. The chain has TRBV28 and TRBJ2-7; weak D call: TRBD2 (5 bases). The J call could be wrong; TRBJ2-5 is a better fit for the DNA end. This receptor was identified in a girl aged 5-17 years with multiple sclerosis. Sequencing input: blood. This CDR3 is CASSPLGSASLETQYF. As DNA, the CDR3 is TGTGCCAGCAGTCCTTTAGGTAGCGCGAGTTTAGAGACCCAGTACTTC.